This record concerns one T cell receptor (beta chain) sequence. As yet, its antigen is unknown. Patients picked for sequencing had shown CD8+CD57+ cell expansion detected by flow cytometry. V shed 0 bases and J shed 8 bases, with 16 bases lying between them. CDR3 length: 16 amino acids. CDR1 and CDR2 from the germline V gene are LGHNA and YSLEER. The data are from a study of CD8+CD57+ T cells in acquired aplastic anemia. Whole-study context: Yields of DNA that came from sorted CD4+ and CD8+ cells averaged approximately 3.5 ug.

Study-wide points: In common between the patients and the controls were twenty-nine CD8+ CDR3 sequences.

Both TCR beta VDJ combination and CDR3 sequence profiling were carried out. Genomic DNA was the template for this profiling. TCRdb processed the reads anew with MiXCR; each CDR3 protein has one entry. The sample yields about 190,000 distinct CDR3 sequences, roughly half seen once. The chain joins TRBV4-3 to TRBJ1-4; D remains ambiguous. The sequenced sample consisted of sorted CD4+, CD8+, or CD8+CD57+ T cells (not recorded which) from PBMCs. This TCR was sampled from a human donor with aplastic anemia. CDR3 amino acids: CASSQEGGRRPEKLFF. The CDR3 nucleotides are TGCGCCAGCAGCCAAGAGGGAGGGAGGAGACCCGAAAAACTGTTTTTT.